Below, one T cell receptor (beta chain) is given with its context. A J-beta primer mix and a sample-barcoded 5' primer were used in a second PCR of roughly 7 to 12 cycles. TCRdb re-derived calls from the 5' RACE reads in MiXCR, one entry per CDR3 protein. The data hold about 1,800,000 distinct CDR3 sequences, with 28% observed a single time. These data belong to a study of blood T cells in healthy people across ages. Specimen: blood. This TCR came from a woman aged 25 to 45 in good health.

CDR3 amino acids: CASSPLGRGYEQFF. In DNA form, the CDR3 reads TGTGCCAGCTCACCATTAGGTCGGGGCTACGAGCAGTTCTTC. The chain employs TRBV18 and TRBJ2-1; D is perhaps TRBD1 or TRBD2 (5 bases each). Germline CDR1 reads KGHSH; CDR2 reads LQKENI. The CDR3 sequence is 14 residues long. V shed 2 bases and J shed 10 bases, with 15 bases lying between them.